This passage covers 10 T cell receptor beta chains from one sample sequenced in a study of T cell responses to AZD1222 COVID-19 vaccine. Assay used: immunoSEQ multiplex PCR; TCRdb lists only in-frame clones, some missing. The sample shows about 120,000 clones, 80% to 90% of them seen only once. Source: peripheral blood, taken on day 0 of AZD1222 vaccination. Receptors were obtained from an adult in good health.

V is TRBV7-6 and J is TRBJ2-1; 8 bases are a match to TRBD1. From germline, CDR1 is SGHVS and CDR2 FNYEAQ. The CDR3 totals 15 residues. V trimming: 3 bases; J trimming: 4 bases; junction bases outside the gene matches: 5. The CDR3 reads CASSFPGGPYNEQFF. The DNA of the CDR3 is TGTGCCAGCAGCTTCCCAGGGGGCCCTTACAATGAGCAGTTCTTC.

This clone was detected a few times. The chain joins TRBV4-2 to TRBJ1-2, with D perhaps TRBD1 (5 bases). The CDR3 is made up of 14 amino acids. V dropped 2 bases and J dropped 2 bases, with 9 bases sitting between them. Germline-derived CDR1 and CDR2 are LGHNA and YNFKEQ. DNA of the CDR3: TGTGCCAGCAGCCAAACGGGGCTCAACTATGGCTACACCTTC. It encodes CASSQTGLNYGYTF.

This chain connects TRBV25-1 to TRBJ2-5; TRBD1 matches 7 bases. CDR1 and CDR2 (germline): MGHDK, SYGVNS. The CDR3 is 16 residues long. Trimming cost V 8 bases and J 4 bases; bases outside gene matches: 16. This chain's CDR3 is CASLPGQAIVGETQYF. For the CDR3, the DNA is TGTGCCAGCTTACCCGGACAGGCGATAGTGGGAGAGACCCAGTACTTC.

The chain carries TRBV28 and TRBJ1-3; D unresolved. The CDR3 spans 14 residues. Trimming left V 3 bases short and J 0 bases short, with 6 bases between. CDR1 is MDHEN and CDR2 is SYDVKM in the germline V gene. The CDR3 region has the DNA TGTGCCAGCAGTTTTCTCAGCTCTGGAAACACCATATATTTT. Its protein is CASSFLSSGNTIYF.

A single count supports this clone. V is TRBV30 and J is TRBJ2-1; 8 bases are shared with TRBD2. Germline CDR1 reads GTSNPN; CDR2 reads SVGIG (reference sequence). The V and J ends lost 4 bases and 3 bases, in that order; junction bases with no gene match: 5. The CDR3 consists of 14 residues. The CDR3 loop reads CAWTGAGGYNEQFF. The CDR3 bases are TGTGCCTGGACGGGGGCGGGGGGCTACAATGAGCAGTTCTTC.

CDR3 nucleotide sequence: TGTGCCAGCACCGCCGAAAAGGCCGTAACAGATACGCAGTATTTT. Protein: CASTAEKAVTDTQYF. The chain carries TRBV7-8 and TRBJ2-3; D gene unclear. This CDR3 is 15 amino acids long. Germline assignment: CDR1 SGHVS and CDR2 FQNEAQ. V lost 7 bases and J 3 bases, leaving 17 bases between the germline ends.

The rearrangement links TRBV12-5 to TRBJ1-3, with TRBD1 matching over 7 bases. This CDR3 spans 17 amino acids. The junction had 7 bases not matched to a gene; V was cut back by 0 bases and J by 2 bases. In germline, CDR1 is LGHNT, CDR2 FRNRAP. The CDR3 DNA follows: TGTGCTAGTGGTTTGGTATGGACAGGTATCCCTGGAAACACCATATATTTT. It specifies CASGLVWTGIPGNTIYF. Looking up the rest from reference TRBV12-5 and TRBJ1-3 gives the full variable domain: DARVTQTPRHKVTEMGQEVTMRCQPILGHNTVFWYRQTMMQGLELLAYFRNRAPLDDSGMPKDRFSAEMPDATLATLKIQPSEPRDSAVYFCASGLVWTGIPGNTIYFGEGSWLTVV.

This clone was recorded once. This rearrangement joins TRBV14 to TRBJ1-2; D uncertain. Germline-derived CDR1 and CDR2 are SGHDN and FVKESK. The CDR3 spans 12 residues. Between the trimmed V and J ends, which lost 5 bases and 9 bases, there was a span of 13 bases. This CDR3 reads CASSTSLDSYTF. In DNA, the CDR3 is TGTGCCAGCAGCACTTCGCTAGATAGCTACACCTTC.

V is TRBV2 and J is TRBJ2-1; 7 bases match TRBD2. CDR1 SNHLY and CDR2 FYNNEI come from the germline V gene. V shed 3 bases, J shed 6 bases, and the junction held 8 bases outside the gene matches. The CDR3 sequence is 15 residues long. The CDR3 coding sequence is TGTGCCAGCAGTGATAGGGACTATAAGTTCAATGAGCAGTTCTTC. Protein: CASSDRDYKFNEQFF. The full variable domain, completed using reference TRBV2 and TRBJ2-1, is EPEVTQTPSHQVTQMGQEVILRCVPISNHLYFYWYRQILGQKVEFLVSFYNNEISEKSEIFDDQFSVERPDGSNFTLKIRSTKLEDSAMYFCASSDRDYKFNEQFFGPGTRLTVL.

The chain uses TRBV25-1 and TRBJ2-1; TRBD2 is a possible D gene (5 bases). The ends were cut back, 1 base at V and 8 bases at J, with 18 bases in the middle. The CDR3 is made up of 16 amino acids. Germline loops: CDR1 MGHDK, CDR2 SYGVNS. CDR3 DNA sequence: TGTGCCAGCAGTGAATGGGAGCTAGCAGGTAACCATGAGCAGTTCTTC. Amino acid sequence: CASSEWELAGNHEQFF.